This TCR beta chain was profiled in a study of T-cell memory formation after mild COVID-19. About the research overall: For the most part, TCR clusters were specific to one donor.

Whole-study findings and limits: Second-wave clones that peaked on day 37 lacked confirmed SARS-CoV-2 specificity. Contracting clones from day 15 to 85 had balanced CD4/CD8; later expanders favoured CD4+.

In this sample, this clonotype turned up a few times. Its antigen remains unknown. With 1 base clipped from V and 0 bases from J, the junction kept 3 bases outside the gene matches. Germline V gene sequence: CDR1 MGHRA, CDR2 YSYEKL. The CDR3 length is 17 residues. Libraries for TCRalpha and TCRbeta carried sample barcodes and unique molecular identifiers via 5'RACE. Using its own MiXCR run on the 5' RACE reads, TCRdb lists one record per CDR3 protein. The data contain fewer than 150,000 distinct CDR3 sequences, 22% of them singletons. The chain carries TRBV4-1 and TRBJ2-1, with 10 positions matching TRBD2. The specimen sequenced was PBMCs or a T cell subset sorted from them (not recorded which). This receptor was obtained from a man in his late teens or twenties who had mild COVID-19 (a few samples of this study predate the infection). Cell type and time point are not known. CDR3 nucleotides: TGCGCCAGCAGCCAAGGTATAGCGGGGGGCTCCTACAATGAGCAGTTCTTC. Translation: CASSQGIAGGSYNEQFF.